Following are 18 T cell receptor beta chains from one sample sequenced in a study of T cell changes during pregnancy in multiple sclerosis. TCRdb's table, derived via immunoSEQ multiplex PCR, lists solely in-frame clones and lacks some. The profile shows some 70,000 clones, 75% to 95% of them singletons. Sequencing was performed on CD4+ T cells from peripheral blood mononuclear cells, taken in the third trimester of pregnancy. These receptors were taken from a female donor in good health, enrolled as a control in a pregnancy study.

The chain joins TRBV4-1 to TRBJ1-5; no firm D call. The CDR3 has 14 residues. The V end was cut by 4 bases, the J end by 4 bases, with 11 bases between. In germline, CDR1 is MGHRA, CDR2 YSYEKL. The CDR3 DNA reads TGCGCCAGCAGCCTTAGGACGGGAAATCAGCCCCAGCATTTT. Translating it yields CASSLRTGNQPQHF.

The CDR3 nucleotides are TGTGCCAGCAGCTTTGTCGACAGGGCCTTTGAAGCTTTCTTT. Translation gives CASSFVDRAFEAFF. V is TRBV5-6 and J is TRBJ1-1; 7 positions agree with TRBD1. Germline V gives CDR1 SGHDT, CDR2 YYEEEE. The CDR3 has 14 amino acids. V shed 2 bases, J shed 7 bases, and the junction held 8 bases outside the gene matches. Variable domain in full (rest from reference TRBV5-6 and TRBJ1-1): DAGVTQSPTHLIKTRGQQVTLRCSPKSGHDTVSWYQQALGQGPQFIFQYYEEEERQRGNFPDRFSGHQFPNYSSELNVNALLLGDSALYLCASSFVDRAFEAFFGQGTRLTVV.

This chain joins TRBV30 and TRBJ2-2; tentatively, D is TRBD1 (7 bases). CDR3 length: 16 residues. CDR1 is GTSNPN and CDR2 is SVGIG in the germline V gene (reference sequence). Trimming left V 2 bases short and J 1 base short, with 14 bases between. CDR3 residues: CAWSRFRGENTGELFF. The CDR3 nucleotides are TGTGCCTGGAGTCGGTTCAGGGGGGAGAACACCGGGGAGCTGTTTTTT.

The chain has TRBV5-8 and TRBJ2-2; 9 bases match TRBD1. Looked up from germline, CDR1 is SGHTS and CDR2 is YDEGEE. This CDR3 contains 14 residues. J gave up 7 bases and V 3 bases, and 4 bases lay outside the gene matches. The CDR3 DNA follows: TGTGCCAGCAGCTGGGGACAGGGCAGCGGGGAGCTGTTTTTT. Its protein product is CASSWGQGSGELFF.

The V call is TRBV6-5, the J call TRBJ2-6; 7 bases fit TRBD1. This CDR3 has 15 amino acids. Looked up from germline, CDR1 is MNHEY and CDR2 is SVGAGI. V lost 6 bases to trimming and J lost 2 bases; unmatched junction nucleotides: 4. CDR3 DNA sequence: TGTGCCAGCAGGACAGGGACAGCTGGGGCCAACGTCCTGACTTTC. It yields the protein CASRTGTAGANVLTF.

The chain joins TRBV7-2 to TRBJ2-3; TRBD1 matches 11 bases. CDR3 length: 13 residues. CDR1 is SGHTA and CDR2 is FQGNSA in the germline V gene. The J segment lost 4 bases and the V segment lost 11 bases, leaving 5 bases of the junction unmatched. CDR3 sequence: CASRTGGADTQYF. In DNA form, the CDR3 reads TGTGCCTCTAGGACAGGGGGCGCAGATACGCAGTATTTT. Based on the CDR3 plus reference TRBV7-2 and TRBJ2-3, the full variable domain is GAGVSQSPSNKVTEKGKDVELRCDPISGHTALYWYRQSLGQGLEFLIYFQGNSAPDKSGLPSDRFSAERTGGSVSTLTIQRTQQEDSAVYLCASRTGGADTQYFGPGTRLTVL.

The table lists this clone with a few counts. V is TRBV4-3 and J is TRBJ1-1, with a weak D call TRBD1 (6 bases). Germline CDR1 is LGHNA and CDR2 is YSLEER. This CDR3 has 14 amino acids. The germline V and J ends were trimmed by 4 bases and 1 base, with 10 bases remaining between them. The DNA of the CDR3 is TGCGCCAGCAGCCCAGGGGTGGCGAACACTGAAGCTTTCTTT. Amino acid sequence: CASSPGVANTEAFF.

The V gene is TRBV21-1, the J gene TRBJ2-7; TRBD2 reflects the table's D call only, with no check against the DNA. TRBV21-1 is an annotated pseudogene. The CDR3 has 17 amino acids. As DNA, the CDR3 is TGTGCCAGCACCCATACGAGGGTAGAAAGATGGACCTACGAGCAGTACTTC. Translating gives CASTHTRVERWTYEQYF.

This chain joins TRBV19 and TRBJ1-5; 9 nucleotides line up with TRBD1. The ends lost 3 bases at V and 6 bases at J; junction bases unmatched: 9. Germline V CDR1 and CDR2: LNHDA, SQIVND (reference sequence). This CDR3 contains 16 residues. This CDR3 is CASSMPAGQGRQPQHF. CDR3 coding DNA: TGTGCCAGTAGTATGCCTGCGGGACAGGGACGTCAGCCCCAGCATTTT.

The chain couples TRBV6-1 to TRBJ1-1; no clear D gene. CDR3 length: 15 residues. V lost 3 bases to trimming and J lost 1 base, with 12 bases between them. In germline, CDR1 is MNHNS, CDR2 SASEGT. CDR3 region: CASSDRGNRNTEAFF. The CDR3 DNA is TGTGCCAGCAGTGATCGAGGCAACCGGAACACTGAAGCTTTCTTT.

The chain joins TRBV27 to TRBJ1-6; 7 bases align to TRBD1. The CDR3 loop spans 17 amino acids. J was trimmed by 0 bases and V by 5 bases; bases with no gene match: 7. CDR1 is MNHEY, CDR2 SMNVEV, per germline (reference sequence). CDR3 region: CASSLRQGSSYNSPLHF. CDR3 DNA: TGTGCCAGCAGTCTCCGACAGGGAAGCTCCTATAATTCACCCCTCCACTTT.

The V gene is TRBV25-1, the J gene TRBJ2-5, with TRBD2 matching 8 bases. Germline V lookup: CDR1 MGHDK, CDR2 SYGVNS. The CDR3 is 16 amino acids. The V gene end was trimmed by 3 bases and the J gene end by 1 base; junction bases not matched to a gene: 7. CDR3: CASSDGVAGFQETQYF. The CDR3 DNA reads as TGTGCCAGCAGTGATGGGGTAGCGGGGTTCCAAGAGACCCAGTACTTC.

The rearrangement links TRBV6-1 to TRBJ2-4; 7 bases are a match to TRBD2. The length of the CDR3 is 14 residues. V shed 8 bases and J 1 base; nucleotides not matched to a gene: 5. CDR1 is MNHNS and CDR2 is SASEGT in the germline V gene. The chain's CDR3 is CASVVGGAKNIQYF. CDR3 nucleotides: TGTGCCAGCGTCGTCGGGGGGGCCAAAAACATTCAGTACTTC.

The chain has TRBV14 and TRBJ2-3; D is perhaps TRBD1 (6 bases). This CDR3 region has 17 residues. V lost 0 bases and J lost 2, with 15 bases in between. Germline assignment: CDR1 SGHDN and CDR2 FVKESK. The CDR3 is CASSQDRLGTYTDTQYF. The CDR3 nucleotides are TGTGCCAGCAGCCAAGATCGTTTGGGGACATACACAGATACGCAGTATTTT.

The V and J genes are TRBV5-6 and TRBJ1-1; D not resolved. CDR1 and CDR2 (germline): SGHDT, YYEEEE. V shed 2 bases and J shed 1 base, with 6 bases lying between them. This CDR3 comprises 13 residues. The CDR3 protein is CASSFFRNTEAFF. The CDR3 DNA sequence: TGTGCCAGCAGCTTTTTCAGGAACACTGAAGCTTTCTTT. Looking up the rest from reference TRBV5-6 and TRBJ1-1 gives the full variable domain: DAGVTQSPTHLIKTRGQQVTLRCSPKSGHDTVSWYQQALGQGPQFIFQYYEEEERQRGNFPDRFSGHQFPNYSSELNVNALLLGDSALYLCASSFFRNTEAFFGQGTRLTVV.

This clone occurred once. The chain uses TRBV25-1 and TRBJ2-7; D uncertain. The V end was cut by 3 bases, the J end by 4 bases, with 13 bases between. Germline V gene lookup returns CDR1 MGHDK and CDR2 SYGVNS. The CDR3 contains 14 residues. CDR3: CASSESSEPYEQYF. In nucleotides, the CDR3 is TGTGCCAGCAGTGAGTCCAGCGAACCTTACGAGCAGTACTTC.

V gene TRBV4-2 combines with J gene TRBJ1-2; D is unclear. Trimming took 0 bases from V and 5 from J, leaving 7 bases between them. Germline values: CDR1 LGHNA, CDR2 YNFKEQ. The length of the CDR3 is 13 residues. In DNA, the CDR3 is TGTGCCAGCAGCCAAGAGCGGTTGTATGGCTACACCTTC. Protein sequence: CASSQERLYGYTF.

The chain combines TRBV18 with TRBJ1-2; TRBD1 might be the D (6 bases). Trimming removed 3 bases from V and 5 bases from J, with 19 bases in between. Per germline, CDR1 KGHSH and CDR2 LQKENI. The CDR3 covers 16 residues. The CDR3 region has the DNA TGTGCCAGCTCACCGGGACACTTAGACACCCTTTATGGCTACACCTTC. It yields the protein CASSPGHLDTLYGYTF.